This T cell receptor (beta chain) comes out of a study of T-cell memory formation after mild COVID-19. Turning to the study itself: Clusters were largely donor specific.

A single record per CDR3 protein comes from TCRdb applying MiXCR to the 5' RACE reads. The table includes fewer than 200,000 distinct CDR3 sequences, 10% to 15% detected once. Per germline, CDR1 LGHNA and CDR2 YSLEER. This CDR3 region has 14 residues. Trimming stripped 0 bases from V and 8 bases from J, with 13 bases between. In the case of this clonotype: Its target is not known.

Broader study findings: Among clones contracting day 15 to 85, CD4/CD8 was balanced, whereas later expanders leaned CD4+. CD4+ contracting clones were found mainly in CM and EM, and CD8+ ones in EMRA. That cross-reactive memory joined was suggested by some responding clones appearing in pre-infection memory.

Specimen: PBMCs or a T cell subset sorted from them (not recorded which). The chain uses TRBV4-3 and TRBJ1-2; no clear D gene. This receptor was obtained from a man younger than 30 who had mild COVID-19 (a few samples of this study predate the infection). Cell type and time point are not known. The CDR3 here is CASSQEWTGDGYTF. Here the CDR3 DNA reads TGCGCCAGCAGCCAAGAGTGGACGGGAGACGGCTACACCTTC.